These 27 T cell receptor beta chains share one sample of origin, sequenced in a study of T cell changes during pregnancy in multiple sclerosis. Produced via immunoSEQ multiplex PCR; TCRdb's table is partial and in-frame only. Found here are approximately 83,000 clones, around 92% of them singletons; the top ten hold approximately 2.2%. Sequenced here: peripheral blood, sampled in the third trimester of pregnancy. These receptors came from a female donor with multiple sclerosis, enrolled in a pregnancy study.

The rearrangement links TRBV11-2 to TRBJ1-3; D is perhaps TRBD1 (6 bases). V lost 4 bases to trimming and J lost 0 bases, with 10 bases between them. Per the germline V gene, CDR1 is SGHAT and CDR2 is FQNNGV. The CDR3 sequence is 15 residues long. For the CDR3, the DNA is TGTGCCAGCAGCTCCTTCAGGGGCTCTGGAAACACCATATATTTT. Translating gives CASSSFRGSGNTIYF.

This clone was detected once. The chain is built from TRBV5-5 and TRBJ2-3; 7 bases are shared with TRBD1. V lost 4 bases and J lost 3; bases outside the gene matches: 5. The CDR3 length is 14 residues. The germline CDR1 and CDR2 sequences are SGHKS and YYEKEE (reference sequence). CDR3 coding DNA: TGTGCCAGCAGCATACTACAGGGGACAGATACGCAGTATTTT. Protein product: CASSILQGTDTQYF. The whole variable domain, remainder taken from reference TRBV5-5 and TRBJ2-3, is DAGVTQSPTHLIKTRGQQVTLRCSPISGHKSVSWYQQVLGQGPQFIFQYYEKEERGRGNFPDRFSARQFPNYSSELNVNALLLGDSALYLCASSILQGTDTQYFGPGTRLTVL.

J is TRBJ2-1 and V is TRBV15, with 7 bases identical to TRBD1. The CDR3 covers 15 residues. After removal of 5 bases from V and 6 bases from J, the junction contained 10 bases not matched to a gene. Per the germline V gene, CDR1 is LNHNV and CDR2 is YYDKDF (reference sequence). The CDR3 protein is CATSRQGSRANEQFF. CDR3 DNA sequence: TGTGCCACCAGCCGACAGGGTAGTAGGGCCAATGAGCAGTTCTTC.

This clone came up once. The chain carries TRBV7-9 and TRBJ2-7; 9 bases are shared with TRBD2. This CDR3 region has 14 residues. Trimming cost V 7 bases and J 4 bases; bases outside gene matches: 8. In germline, CDR1 is SEHNR, CDR2 FQNEAQ (reference sequence). The CDR3 region has the DNA TGTGCCAGCACCCCCGGGACTAGCTTGTACGAGCAGTACTTC. This translates into CASTPGTSLYEQYF.

This clone has a handful of counts. This rearrangement joins TRBV2 to TRBJ2-5, with 11 positions matching TRBD2. This CDR3 has 18 residues. J lost 1 base, V lost 10 bases, and 17 bases had no gene match. Germline CDR1 is SNHLY and CDR2 is FYNNEI. The CDR3 protein is CATQLYLAGGGAQETQYF. CDR3 DNA: TGTGCCACCCAACTCTACCTAGCGGGGGGAGGGGCCCAAGAGACCCAGTACTTC.

The rearrangement uses TRBV19 and TRBJ2-7; D perhaps matches TRBD1 (6 bases). The CDR3 length is 13 residues. CDR1 and CDR2 from the germline V gene are LNHDA and SQIVND (reference sequence). Trimming cost V 3 bases and J 6 bases, with 12 bases left between them. CDR3 region: CASSIQGKREQYF. The CDR3 DNA sequence: TGTGCCAGTAGTATCCAGGGGAAACGCGAGCAGTACTTC.

The count of this clone is one. The chain joins TRBV6-1 to TRBJ1-1; D is unclear. V was clipped by 8 bases and J by 3 bases, with 16 bases between them. Germline CDR1 and CDR2: MNHNS and SASEGT. This CDR3 contains 14 residues. As DNA, the CDR3 is TGTGCCAGCGTATACCTAGGGCGGGACACTGAAGCTTTCTTT. This gives the protein CASVYLGRDTEAFF.

The chain has TRBV4-3 and TRBJ1-5, with D perhaps TRBD1 (5 bases). V was shortened by 4 bases and J by 0 bases, with 16 bases between the two germline ends. Germline V gene lookup returns CDR1 LGHNA and CDR2 YSLEER. The CDR3 loop spans 17 amino acids. DNA of the CDR3: TGCGCCAGCAGCCCGACTCTTTCAGGGTATAGCAATCAGCCCCAGCATTTT. Protein sequence: CASSPTLSGYSNQPQHF.

The chain uses TRBV19 and TRBJ2-2, with a weak D call TRBD2 (5 bases). CDR1 is LNHDA, CDR2 SQIVND, per germline (reference sequence). This CDR3 region has 15 residues. Trimming left V 6 bases short and J 1 base short, with 12 bases between. CDR3 region: CASRSGGGNTGELFF. DNA of the CDR3: TGTGCCAGTAGATCCGGTGGAGGGAACACCGGGGAGCTGTTTTTT.

V gene TRBV29-1 combines with J gene TRBJ1-2; the D is unclear. Germline assignment: CDR1 SQVTM and CDR2 ANQGSEA. Deletions cut 4 bases from V and 3 bases from J, with 12 bases between. This CDR3 has 13 amino acids. CDR3 in amino acids: CSVGRMGDYGYTF. DNA of the CDR3: TGCAGCGTTGGGAGGATGGGCGACTATGGCTACACCTTC.

J is TRBJ2-1 and V is TRBV28; the match to TRBD2 covers 8 bases. Germline V lookup: CDR1 MDHEN, CDR2 SYDVKM. The CDR3 has 15 residues. V trimming: 1 base; J trimming: 9 bases; junction bases outside the gene matches: 8. DNA of the CDR3: TGTGCCAGCAGTTTATTACCGGGAGGGGGGGGTGAGCAGTTCTTC. Protein: CASSLLPGGGGEQFF.

The chain has TRBV27 and TRBJ2-7; the match to TRBD2 covers 9 bases. V lost 2 bases, J lost 3 bases, and 2 bases stayed unmatched. The germline V gene has CDR1 MNHEY and CDR2 SMNVEV (reference sequence). CDR3 size: 14 residues. The CDR3 DNA reads TGTGCCAGCAGTTTAGGTAGCGGGAGCTACGAGCAGTACTTC. It encodes CASSLGSGSYEQYF.

The CDR3 DNA follows: TGTGCCAGCAGTTACCTGGACAGGAGCTACGAGCAGTACTTC. Residues: CASSYLDRSYEQYF. The V and J genes are TRBV6-5 and TRBJ2-7, with 7 bases matching TRBD1. The CDR3 is made up of 14 amino acids. V shed 2 bases and J 3 bases; nucleotides not matched to a gene: 4. CDR1 MNHEY and CDR2 SVGAGI come from the germline V gene.

The rearrangement links TRBV14 to TRBJ2-1, with D perhaps matching TRBD2 (5 bases). Per the germline V gene, CDR1 is SGHDN and CDR2 is FVKESK. This CDR3 has 15 residues. Trimming pared 2 bases from V and 1 base from J, leaving 9 bases between. DNA for the CDR3: TGTGCCAGCAGCCAAAGGCGGGTGTCCTACAATGAGCAGTTCTTC. This codes for CASSQRRVSYNEQFF.

CDR3 nucleotide sequence: TGCAGCGTTTCTAGCGGGCCTAGTCCCCAGTACGAGCAGTACTTC. This sequence encodes CSVSSGPSPQYEQYF. The chain links TRBV29-1 to TRBJ2-7, with 8 bases fitting TRBD2. Germline-derived CDR1 and CDR2 are SQVTM and ANQGSEA. This CDR3 region has 15 residues. Trimming at V came to 5 bases and at J to 4 bases, leaving 13 bases not matched to a gene.

The J gene is TRBJ1-5, the V gene TRBV7-6; D is uncertain. Trimming cost V 5 bases and J 3 bases, with 14 bases left between them. Germline lookup yields CDR1 SGHVS and CDR2 FNYEAQ. The CDR3 is 15 residues long. The CDR3 reads CASSTRSGNNQPQHF. The CDR3 DNA follows: TGTGCCAGCAGCACTCGGTCGGGGAACAATCAGCCCCAGCATTTT.

This chain connects TRBV27 to TRBJ2-7; 8 bases align to TRBD2. V shed 0 bases, J shed 5 bases, and the junction held 3 bases outside the gene matches. CDR1 is MNHEY, CDR2 SMNVEV, per germline (reference sequence). The CDR3 sequence is 14 residues long. The CDR3 sequence: CASSLSAGAHEQYF. CDR3 in DNA: TGTGCCAGCAGTTTATCAGCGGGAGCCCACGAGCAGTACTTC.

The chain couples TRBV9 to TRBJ2-3; D gene unclear. This CDR3 contains 13 residues. Trimming left V 4 bases short and J 5 bases short, with 11 bases between. CDR1 and CDR2 (germline): SGDLS, YYNGEE. The CDR3 is CASSTSLKDTQYF. CDR3 nucleotides: TGTGCCAGCAGCACCAGTCTCAAAGATACGCAGTATTTT. Full variable domain (missing parts from reference TRBV9 and TRBJ2-3): DSGVTQTPKHLITATGQRVTLRCSPRSGDLSVYWYQQSLDQGLQFLIQYYNGEERAKGNILERFSAQQFPDLHSELNLSSLELGDSALYFCASSTSLKDTQYFGPGTRLTVL.

The genes are TRBV5-1 and TRBJ1-4, with TRBD1 as a possible D gene (5 bases). V was clipped by 7 bases and J by 0 bases, with 16 bases between them. This CDR3 has 16 amino acids. Germline loops: CDR1 SGHRS, CDR2 YFSETQ. CDR3 nucleotides: TGCGCCAGCCGGCAGGGATACGGTGCAACTAATGAAAAACTGTTTTTT. This sequence encodes CASRQGYGATNEKLFF.

This chain uses TRBV5-4 with TRBJ2-6; D is unresolved. CDR1 and CDR2 (germline): SGHNT, YYREEE (reference sequence). Trimming removed 3 bases from V and 4 bases from J, with 14 bases in between. The length of the CDR3 is 16 residues. The CDR3 coding sequence is TGTGCCAGCAGCTCCAGTGGCCTTCCCGGGGCCAACGTCCTGACTTTC. This gives the protein CASSSSGLPGANVLTF.

This rearrangement joins TRBV6-6 to TRBJ1-2; 9 bases map to TRBD1. V lost 6 bases, J lost 1 base, and 3 bases stayed unmatched. Germline V gives CDR1 MNHNY, CDR2 SVGAGI (reference sequence). CDR3 length equals 14 residues. CDR3 sequence reads: CASSRTGDNYGYTF. The CDR3 DNA reads as TGTGCCAGCAGCCGGACAGGGGATAACTATGGCTACACCTTC.

The rearrangement uses TRBV4-1 and TRBJ2-5; TRBD2 is a possible D gene (6 bases). V was pared by 2 bases and J by 5 bases, with 12 bases between. Germline CDR1 reads MGHRA; CDR2 reads YSYEKL. The CDR3 covers 14 residues. The CDR3 protein is CASSQLASGETQYF. DNA of the CDR3: TGCGCCAGCAGCCAACTAGCGTCGGGCGAGACCCAGTACTTC.

The genes are TRBV5-5 and TRBJ1-2, with D tentatively TRBD1 (6 bases). There are 12 residues in the CDR3. V shed 6 bases and J shed 9 bases, with 15 bases lying between them. The V gene's germline CDR1 is SGHKS and CDR2 YYEKEE (reference sequence). CDR3 sequence reads: CASINRDNSYTF. For the CDR3, the DNA is TGTGCCAGCATCAACCGGGACAACAGCTACACCTTC.

The V and J genes are TRBV14 and TRBJ2-1, with 7 positions matching TRBD2. Germline assignment: CDR1 SGHDN and CDR2 FVKESK. V was clipped by 5 bases and J by 9 bases; unmatched bases: 16. CDR3 length equals 16 residues. The CDR3 reads CASSFRTSSDRREQFF. The DNA for the CDR3 is TGTGCCAGCAGCTTCAGGACTAGTTCCGATAGACGTGAGCAGTTCTTC. Variable domain in full (rest from reference TRBV14 and TRBJ2-1): EAGVTQFPSHSVIEKGQTVTLRCDPISGHDNLYWYRRVMGKEIKFLLHFVKESKQDESGMPNNRFLAERTGGTYSTLKVQPAELEDSGVYFCASSFRTSSDRREQFFGPGTRLTVL.

The V call is TRBV11-2, the J call TRBJ2-7; 10 bases match TRBD2. This CDR3 is built from 16 residues. V lost 0 bases to trimming and J lost 3 bases; unmatched junction nucleotides: 5. CDR1 and CDR2 from the germline V gene are SGHAT and FQNNGV. CDR3 coding DNA: TGTGCCAGCAGCTTAGACCCGGGACTAGCGAACTACGAGCAGTACTTC. This translates into CASSLDPGLANYEQYF.

The J gene is TRBJ2-5, the V gene TRBV6-1, with 8 bases aligning to TRBD2. The CDR3 contains 16 residues. V gave up 4 bases and J gave up 5 bases; unmatched junction bases: 12. Germline-derived CDR1 and CDR2 are MNHNS and SASEGT. The CDR3 DNA reads as TGTGCCAGCAGTGTGGGCCACGGGGGGGGACGGGAGACCCAGTACTTC. Its protein product is CASSVGHGGGRETQYF.

The genes are TRBV19 and TRBJ2-1, with 16 bases identical to TRBD2. Germline trimming cut 5 bases from V and 7 bases from J; bases unmatched to any gene: 2. The CDR3 has 15 amino acids. Germline V CDR1 and CDR2: LNHDA, SQIVND (reference sequence). CDR3 nucleotide sequence: TGTGCCAGTAGTGGGACTAGCGGGAGGGGTAATGAGCAGTTCTTC. Translated: CASSGTSGRGNEQFF.